The TCR beta chain under discussion was sequenced for a study of cytomegalovirus exposure and HLA in healthy donors. Study summary: Within the Caucasian-associated ancestry cluster were roughly 82% of the approximately 370 genotyped donors.

13 Jbeta primers and 60 Vbeta primers were used for the PCR. The table came from immunoSEQ multiplex PCR; TCRdb's copy has only in-frame clones and leaves some out. This sample has some 140,000 clones, with roughly 70% found just once. The CDR3 extends over 15 amino acids. V shed 6 bases and J 6 bases; nucleotides not matched to a gene: 9. The germline V gene has CDR1 MDHEN and CDR2 SYDVKM. The specimen sequenced was PBMCs. The chain is built from TRBV28 and TRBJ1-5, with 9 bases aligning to TRBD1. The clonotype originates from a young man in good health and CMV-seronegative. CDR3: CASRAGTGKGQPQHF. CDR3 sequence (DNA): TGTGCCAGCAGGGCCGGGACAGGGAAAGGTCAGCCCCAGCATTTT.